The rows below give T cell receptor beta chains drawn from one sample of a study of T cell changes during pregnancy in multiple sclerosis. TCRdb's copy holds only in-frame clones and misses some; the assay was immunoSEQ multiplex PCR. The sample has roughly 58,000 clones; around 92% are singletons. The sequencing here drew on CD4+ T cells from peripheral blood mononuclear cells, taken after pregnancy. Source of these receptors: a female donor in good health, enrolled as a control in a pregnancy study. Each CDR3 is given with its conserved first and last residue. D genes are given only for firm matches. A clone size is listed for some rows: how often the clone was seen (once, few, many), or a class if it is expanded.

TRBJ2-7 | NA | NA | TRBV4-1 | TGCGCCGGCAGCCACTCAACCGGGAGCCACGAGCAGTACTTC | CAGSHSTGSHEQYF
TRBJ1-2 | TRBD1 | NA | TRBV4-1 | TGCGCCAGCAGCCAATCCTCGAGACAGGGGGCAACGGGGGACTATGGCTACACCTTC | CASSQSSRQGATGDYGYTF
TRBJ1-2 | NA | NA | TRBV9 | TGTGCCAGCAGCGCGTGGGTGACAGTTAACTATGGCTACACCTTC | CASSAWVTVNYGYTF
TRBJ1-6 | NA | NA | TRBV11-2 | TGTGCCAGCAGCTTAAGACAGGCGGCGGTATCAGCGCCCCTCCACTTT | CASSLRQAAVSAPLHF
TRBJ1-1 | NA | NA | TRBV28 | TGTGCCAGCAACCGGGTCATCCCCACTGAAGCTTTCTTT | CASNRVIPTEAFF
TRBJ1-1 | NA | NA | TRBV6-4 | TGTGCCAGCAGTTTGTACCGGGGGACTGAAGCTTTCTTT | CASSLYRGTEAFF
TRBJ2-1 | TRBD2 | NA | TRBV7-2 | TGTGCCAGCAGCTCCCTAGCGGGGGTGAGCTCCTACAATGAGCAGTTCTTC | CASSSLAGVSSYNEQFF
TRBJ2-7 | TRBD1 | NA | TRBV19 | TGTGCCAGTAGTGGGGACAGGGGGACGGACGAGCAGTACTTC | CASSGDRGTDEQYF
TRBJ1-2 | TRBD1 | NA | TRBV19 | TGTGCCAGTAGTAATACAGGGGTCTATGGCTACACCTTC | CASSNTGVYGYTF
TRBJ1-6 | TRBD1 | NA | TRBV18 | TGTGCCAGCTCGGGACAGGAATCTAATTCACCCCTCCACTTT | CASSGQESNSPLHF
TRBJ2-1 | TRBD2 | NA | TRBV18 | TGTGCCAGCTCCCCCCTCGCGGGGGGGCAGAATGAGCAGTTCTTC | CASSPLAGGQNEQFF
TRBJ1-3 | NA | few | TRBV2 | TGTGCCAGCAGTGAAGCGCGGGACAACACCATATATTTT | CASSEARDNTIYF
TRBJ2-7 | NA | NA | TRBV7-3 | TGTGCCAGCAGCTTATCGTATCGGGGGACCTCTCGCGAGCAGTACTTC | CASSLSYRGTSREQYF
TRBJ1-1 | NA | NA | TRBV7-2 | TGTGCCAGCAGCTTAGCGAAAGGCAGGGGGAACACTGAAGCTTTCTTT | CASSLAKGRGNTEAFF
TRBJ2-2 | NA | NA | TRBV30 | TGTGCCTGTCTTCGACAGCCGAACACCGGGGAGCTGTTTTTT | CACLRQPNTGELFF
TRBJ2-3 | TRBD2 | NA | TRBV4-1 | TGCGCCAGCAGCCAAGATGGTGCGGGGGGGCAAGCAGATACGCAGTATTTT | CASSQDGAGGQADTQYF
TRBJ1-6 | TRBD1 | NA | TRBV12-5 | TGTGCTAGTGGCCTCCAGGGGGCGGTTTCACCCCTCCACTTT | CASGLQGAVSPLHF
TRBJ1-6 | NA | NA | TRBV7-9 | TGTGCCAGCAGCTTAAGAGGAAGTCTCCCGGGTTCACCCCTCCACTTT | CASSLRGSLPGSPLHF
TRBJ2-7 | NA | NA | TRBV7-2 | TGTGCCAGCAGCATAGCGGGGTCCCAGGGGGCGCGCGACTTC | CASSIAGSQGARDF
TRBJ2-1 | TRBD1 | NA | TRBV19 | TGTGCCAGTAGTACCGGACAGGACCCCTCCAATGAGCAGTTCTTC | CASSTGQDPSNEQFF
TRBJ2-6 | NA | NA | TRBV27 | TGTGCCAGCAGTTCCCAACAATTCTCTGGGGCCAACGTCCTGACTTTC | CASSSQQFSGANVLTF
TRBJ2-3 | TRBD2 | NA | TRBV19 | TGTGCCAGTGGCCGAGCGGCCCGGGGGGACACAGATACGCAGTATTTT | CASGRAARGDTDTQYF